A selection of T cell receptor beta chains follows, all from one sample in a study of T-cell reconstitution after alpha-beta-depleted transplantation in children. In TCRdb, the PCR reads were re-called with MiXCR into one record per CDR3 protein. The sample records fewer than 450,000 distinct CDR3 sequences, around 15% being singletons. The starting material was PBMCs, mostly from graft donor cells, obtained 360 days after TCRalphabeta/CD19-depleted stem cell transplant. All receptors come from a male patient aged 2-15 years who had a stem cell transplant for acute lymphoblastic leukemia, so the T cells may come from the graft donor. Each CDR3 is given without its conserved first and last residue. Rows may omit the clone size; those that give it use once, few, many or a size class.

-	TRBV6-2/TRBV6-3	ASSLTFGADTQY
few	TRBV5-1	ASTSGQGPYEQY
-	TRBV14	ASSQEAGELF
few	TRBV5-1	ASSSELAGDYNEQF
many	TRBV5-8	ASSLFDNEQF
-	TRBV12-3/TRBV12-4	ASRDRDRGAEQY
-	TRBV5-1	ASSSGQGGEKLF
few	TRBV7-2	ASSFGGVPPQH
-	TRBV20-1	SAPRRLAGVYEQF
-	TRBV24-1	ATSAGRIRNNEQF
-	TRBV5-1	ASSLGASDHSGANVLT
-	TRBV2	ASSRGGVQPQH
few	TRBV2	ASSDLENYGYT
-	TRBV4-2	ASSSPTVNYGYT
-	TRBV20-1	SVGDSSYNEQF
few	TRBV27	ASSPIRASGGVGNIQY
-	TRBV7-2	ASSLGAHYYGYT
many	TRBV4-1	ASSLDSSYEQY
few	TRBV6-2/TRBV6-3	ASKDGTGSTDTQY
-	TRBV10-3	ATTQLAGGNTGELF
-	TRBV4-3	ASSRLTSGSWGTDTQY
few	TRBV4-3	ASSQDRTGAYNEQF
few	TRBV10-3	AISVGVSYYEQY
-	TRBV7-3	ASSLGGPHNEQF
many	TRBV12-3/TRBV12-4	ASSWSSGRNPGELF
-	TRBV30	AWTPGRAKNIQY
-	TRBV29-1	SVEVAGKNGEQY
few	TRBV5-1	ASSPAPSGNQPQH
many	TRBV5-1	ASSLRDSTKNIQY
-	TRBV20-1	SAPTASNEKLF
-	TRBV4-2	ASSPEGLPIGEQY
many	TRBV12-3/TRBV12-4	ASSSTRTAGAGELF
few	TRBV7-6	ASSRSFGTDTQY
-	TRBV28	ASSLPGTGSYEQY
-	TRBV4-1	ASSQDPLTGALRAAGANVLT
many	TRBV10-3	AISRTSGNTGELF
many	TRBV2	ASSEQYYNEQF
-	TRBV11-2	ASSPARQARSNQPQH
few	TRBV28	ASSPSEQGTNEQY
once	TRBV7-8	ASSFEGEVGQPQH
-	TRBV4-3	ASSHYTADGFEKLF
few	TRBV6-1	ASRGDRGAYEQY
few	TRBV29-1	SVVNRANTGELF
many	TRBV4-3	ASSQGTSLYNEQF
-	TRBV2	ASTMGRGEQF